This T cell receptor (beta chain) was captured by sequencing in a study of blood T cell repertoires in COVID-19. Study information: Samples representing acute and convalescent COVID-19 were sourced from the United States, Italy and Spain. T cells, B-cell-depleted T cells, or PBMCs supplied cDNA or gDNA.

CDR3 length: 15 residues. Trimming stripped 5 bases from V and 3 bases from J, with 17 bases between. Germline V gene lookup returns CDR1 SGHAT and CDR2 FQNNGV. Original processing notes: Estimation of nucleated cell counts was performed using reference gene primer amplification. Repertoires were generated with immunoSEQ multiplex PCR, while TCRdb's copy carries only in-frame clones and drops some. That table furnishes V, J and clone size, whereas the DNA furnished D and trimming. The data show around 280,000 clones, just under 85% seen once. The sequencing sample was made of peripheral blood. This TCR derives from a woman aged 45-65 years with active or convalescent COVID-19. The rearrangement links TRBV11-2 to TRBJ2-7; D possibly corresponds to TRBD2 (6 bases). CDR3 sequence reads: CASSPRAGLFYEQYF. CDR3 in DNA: TGTGCCAGCAGCCCGAGGGCGGGACTCTTCTACGAGCAGTACTTC. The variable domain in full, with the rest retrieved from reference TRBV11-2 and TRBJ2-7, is EAGVAQSPRYKIIEKRQSVAFWCNPISGHATLYWYQQILGQGPKLLIQFQNNGVVDDSQLPKDRFSAERLKGVDSTLKIQPAKLEDSAVYLCASSPRAGLFYEQYFGPGTRLTVT.